The T cell receptor beta chain under discussion was sequenced for a study of blood T cell repertoires in COVID-19. At the level of the study: Samples representing acute and convalescent COVID-19 were sourced from the United States, Italy and Spain. T cells, B-cell-depleted T cells, or PBMCs provided the cDNA or gDNA that served as material.

Two negative PCRs, clearance, or symptom resolution were required of recovered Cohort 3 donors. Germline V lookup: CDR1 LGHDT, CDR2 YNNKEL (reference sequence). The CDR3 is 16 amino acids. V dropped 4 bases and J dropped 5; count of bases not matched to a gene: 13. The protocol was immunoSEQ multiplex PCR, while the TCRdb copy is restricted to in-frame clones and leaves out a portion. This table has 360,000 or so clones, nearly 90% appearing once. The source of this sequence is a woman in her 30s who had recovered from COVID-19. Input material: PBMCs or T cells enriched from blood (not recorded which). This rearrangement joins TRBV3-1 (or the pseudogene TRBV3-2) to TRBJ1-1; TRBD1 matches 7 bases. DNA of the CDR3: TGTGCCAGCAGCCCTTCAGACCCAGGGGGATGGACTGAAGCTTTCTTT. Translated: CASSPSDPGGWTEAFF.